This T cell receptor beta chain came from a study of blood T cells in healthy people across ages. A second PCR of roughly 6 to 12 cycles used a sample-barcoded 5' primer and a J-beta primer mix. TCRdb passed the 5' RACE reads through MiXCR, listing each CDR3 protein once. Of roughly 1,000,000 distinct CDR3 sequences listed, around 27% are singletons. Looked up from germline, CDR1 is SGHTA and CDR2 is FQGNSA. The V and J ends lost 2 bases and 0 bases respectively, with 8 bases between them. This CDR3 contains 15 residues. The data were also submitted as part of a second study, on T cells of mothers and their children. That study adds: Thymic selection shapes TCR recombination output in related pairs, and it does so similarly in unrelated pairs.

This receptor was obtained from a girl between 2 and 10 years old in good health. Material: blood. The chain employs TRBV7-2 and TRBJ1-3, with a weak D call TRBD1 (6 bases). The CDR3 here is CASSLRGFSGNTIYF. In nucleotides, the CDR3 is TGTGCCAGCAGCTTAAGGGGGTTCTCTGGAAACACCATATATTTT.